This T cell receptor beta chain was found in a study of blood T cell repertoires in COVID-19. Overall study context: There were acute and convalescent COVID-19 samples, and they came from the United States, Italy and Spain. Nucleic acid was either cDNA or gDNA, and it came from T cells, B-cell-depleted T cells, or PBMCs.

The CDR3 extends over 12 amino acids. The germline V gene encodes CDR1 SQVTM and CDR2 ANQGSEA. Losses at the gene ends were 7 bases for V and 6 bases for J; bases not matched to a gene: 1. As handled by the study authors: By means of reference gene primer amplification, nucleated cell counts were estimated. Assay used: immunoSEQ multiplex PCR; TCRdb lists only in-frame clones, some missing. That table supplies the V and J calls and clone size; D and trimming were determined from the DNA. The data contain approximately 280,000 clones, around 89% of them seen just once; the ten biggest clones take up 4.6%.

The source material was peripheral blood. This clonotype originated in a man aged 35 to 55 with acute or convalescent COVID-19. V gene TRBV29-1 combines with J gene TRBJ2-2, with 11 bases identical to TRBD1. In DNA form, the CDR3 reads TGCAGCGGGGGACAGGGGGCCGGGGAGCTGTTTTTT. This gives the protein CSGGQGAGELFF.